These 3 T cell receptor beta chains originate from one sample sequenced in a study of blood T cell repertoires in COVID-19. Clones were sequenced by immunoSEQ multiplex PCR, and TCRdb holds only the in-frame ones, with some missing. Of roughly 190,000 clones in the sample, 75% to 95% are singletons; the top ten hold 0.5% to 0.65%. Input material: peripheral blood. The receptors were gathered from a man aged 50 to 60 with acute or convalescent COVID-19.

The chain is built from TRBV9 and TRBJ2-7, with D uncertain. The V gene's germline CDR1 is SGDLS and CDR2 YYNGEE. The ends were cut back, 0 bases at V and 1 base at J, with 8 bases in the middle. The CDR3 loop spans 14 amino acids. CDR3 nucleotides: TGTGCCAGCAGCGTAGGCGACGGGTCCTACGAGCAGTACTTC. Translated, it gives CASSVGDGSYEQYF.

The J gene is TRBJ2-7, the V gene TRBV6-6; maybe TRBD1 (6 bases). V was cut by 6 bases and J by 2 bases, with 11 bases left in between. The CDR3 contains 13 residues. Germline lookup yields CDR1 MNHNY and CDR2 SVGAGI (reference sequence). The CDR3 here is CASSIDRTYEQYV. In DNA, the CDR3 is TGTGCCAGCAGCATCGACAGGACCTACGAGCAGTACGTC.

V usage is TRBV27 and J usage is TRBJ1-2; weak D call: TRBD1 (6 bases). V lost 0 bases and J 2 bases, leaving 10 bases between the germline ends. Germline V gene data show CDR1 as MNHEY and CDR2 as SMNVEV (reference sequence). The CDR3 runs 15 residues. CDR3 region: CASSLSGTTNYGYTF. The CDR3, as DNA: TGTGCCAGCAGTTTATCGGGGACAACGAACTATGGCTACACCTTC.